The rows below give T cell receptor beta chains drawn from one sample of a study of blood T cell repertoires in COVID-19. Measured with immunoSEQ multiplex PCR; TCRdb has only the in-frame clones, and not every one. Of 250,000 to 300,000 clones in the sample, approximately 89% are singletons; the top ten hold roughly 2.9%. What was sequenced was PBMCs or T cells enriched from blood (not recorded which). These receptor sequences come from a woman aged 45 to 65 who had been exposed to COVID-19. Each CDR3 is given with its conserved first and last residue. Each record gives: V gene, clone size, J gene, D gene, CDR3 DNA, CDR3 protein. D genes are given only for firm matches. Size tells how often a clone was seen (once, few, many) or the class of an expanded clone, and some rows leave it out.

v_call: TRBV3-1/TRBV3-2
clone_size: .
j_call: TRBJ1-2
d_call: TRBD1
cdr3_nt: TGTGCCAGCAGCCTAGCCGGAGGGGGCCCGACGGCCAACTTC
cdr3_aa: CASSLAGGGPTANF

v_call: TRBV25-1
clone_size: once
j_call: TRBJ1-1
d_call: TRBD1
cdr3_nt: TGTGCCAGCAGTGACACGACAGGGGTGGCTGAAGCTTTCTTT
cdr3_aa: CASSDTTGVAEAFF

v_call: TRBV28
clone_size: .
j_call: TRBJ1-4
d_call: .
cdr3_nt: TGTGCCAGCAGTTCCGGGACTGGGGTTAATGAAAAACTGTTTTTT
cdr3_aa: CASSSGTGVNEKLFF

v_call: TRBV2
clone_size: once
j_call: TRBJ2-2
d_call: TRBD1
cdr3_nt: TGTGCCAGCAGCGAAGGGAAGGACAGGGGAACCGGGGAGCTGTTTTTT
cdr3_aa: CASSEGKDRGTGELFF

v_call: TRBV27
clone_size: .
j_call: TRBJ2-7
d_call: TRBD1
cdr3_nt: TGTGCCAGCAGCTTCGGGACAGGGGGCGGCTACGAGCAGTACTTC
cdr3_aa: CASSFGTGGGYEQYF

v_call: TRBV25-1
clone_size: .
j_call: TRBJ1-2
d_call: TRBD1
cdr3_nt: TGTGCCAGCAGTGAATTAGGGGGCGGTCATGGCTACACCTTC
cdr3_aa: CASSELGGGHGYTF

v_call: TRBV18
clone_size: .
j_call: TRBJ2-5
d_call: .
cdr3_nt: TGTGCCAGCTCCCAGGGGCGGCAAGAGACCCAGTACTTC
cdr3_aa: CASSQGRQETQYF

v_call: TRBV18
clone_size: .
j_call: TRBJ1-6
d_call: TRBD1
cdr3_nt: TGTGCCAGCTCAAGAGGACAGGGCACTAGTTCACCCCTCCACTTT
cdr3_aa: CASSRGQGTSSPLHF

v_call: TRBV4-2
clone_size: few
j_call: TRBJ2-3
d_call: .
cdr3_nt: TGTGCCAGCAGCCCAGGGAATTTGCGGAACCTCGGAAATACGCAGTATTTT
cdr3_aa: CASSPGNLRNLGNTQYF

v_call: TRBV20-1
clone_size: .
j_call: TRBJ2-3
d_call: TRBD1
cdr3_nt: TGCAGTGCTAGTCAGGGGGCCATCACAGATACGCAGTATTTT
cdr3_aa: CSASQGAITDTQYF

v_call: TRBV27
clone_size: .
j_call: TRBJ1-4
d_call: .
cdr3_nt: TGTGCCAGCAGTTCCCAACCAGGGACAACAGGTGAAAAACTGTTTTTT
cdr3_aa: CASSSQPGTTGEKLFF

v_call: TRBV7-8
clone_size: .
j_call: TRBJ2-1
d_call: TRBD2
cdr3_nt: TGTGCCAGCAGCTCCCGGACTAGTGACAATGAGCAGTTCTTC
cdr3_aa: CASSSRTSDNEQFF

v_call: TRBV5-4
clone_size: .
j_call: TRBJ1-3
d_call: .
cdr3_nt: TGTGCCAGCAGCAAGGACAGCACAATCTCTGGAAACACCATATATTTT
cdr3_aa: CASSKDSTISGNTIYF

v_call: TRBV9
clone_size: .
j_call: TRBJ2-5
d_call: TRBD2
cdr3_nt: TGTGCCAGCAGCGTAGATTCGGCTAGCGGGGGCCCTATGGGGACCCAGTACTTC
cdr3_aa: CASSVDSASGGPMGTQYF

v_call: TRBV7-8
clone_size: .
j_call: TRBJ1-2
d_call: .
cdr3_nt: TGTGCCAGCAGCTATAGTGGGTTTGCAGGGGATGGCTACACCTTC
cdr3_aa: CASSYSGFAGDGYTF

v_call: TRBV14
clone_size: .
j_call: TRBJ1-1
d_call: .
cdr3_nt: TGTGCCAGCAGCTATAGAAGAGACACTGAAGCTTTCTTT
cdr3_aa: CASSYRRDTEAFF

v_call: TRBV2
clone_size: .
j_call: TRBJ2-1
d_call: .
cdr3_nt: TGTGCCAGCAGTGAAAGGGGGAAGTATGAGGTGGGGAATGAGCAGTTCTTC
cdr3_aa: CASSERGKYEVGNEQFF

v_call: TRBV5-4
clone_size: .
j_call: TRBJ1-4
d_call: TRBD1
cdr3_nt: TGTGCCAGCAGCCGGGACAGATATAATGAAAAACTGTTTTTT
cdr3_aa: CASSRDRYNEKLFF

v_call: TRBV5-1
clone_size: .
j_call: TRBJ2-6
d_call: .
cdr3_nt: TGCGCCAGCACTCCGGTAGTGGGGGCCAACGTCCTGACTTTC
cdr3_aa: CASTPVVGANVLTF

v_call: TRBV2
clone_size: .
j_call: TRBJ1-6
d_call: .
cdr3_nt: TGTGCCAGCGCCGGGGTTTCCAGCTCCTATAATTCACCCCTCCACTTT
cdr3_aa: CASAGVSSSYNSPLHF

v_call: TRBV5-8
clone_size: .
j_call: TRBJ2-7
d_call: .
cdr3_nt: TGTGCCAGCAGCTTCGAGGGGGTCGAGCAGTACTTC
cdr3_aa: CASSFEGVEQYF